The present TCR beta chain was sequenced within a study of T cell changes during pregnancy in multiple sclerosis. Here immunoSEQ multiplex PCR was the method, and the copy in TCRdb shows in-frame clones only, minus some. The sample carries approximately 22,000 clones, 70% to 90% recorded once. The CDR3 runs 16 residues. Trimming took 5 bases from V and 12 from J; bases not matched to a gene: 18. Germline CDR1 and CDR2: SGHTA and FQGNSA. The chain is built from TRBV7-2 and TRBJ2-1, with 8 bases that match TRBD2. This specimen consisted of CD4+ T cells from peripheral blood mononuclear cells, obtained in the first trimester of pregnancy. The receptor comes from a female donor in good health, enrolled as a control in a pregnancy study. As DNA, the CDR3 is TGTGCCAGCAGCCCCCATGGCGGGGGGAACCAAGGAGGGCAGTTCTTC. Its protein product is CASSPHGGGNQGGQFF.